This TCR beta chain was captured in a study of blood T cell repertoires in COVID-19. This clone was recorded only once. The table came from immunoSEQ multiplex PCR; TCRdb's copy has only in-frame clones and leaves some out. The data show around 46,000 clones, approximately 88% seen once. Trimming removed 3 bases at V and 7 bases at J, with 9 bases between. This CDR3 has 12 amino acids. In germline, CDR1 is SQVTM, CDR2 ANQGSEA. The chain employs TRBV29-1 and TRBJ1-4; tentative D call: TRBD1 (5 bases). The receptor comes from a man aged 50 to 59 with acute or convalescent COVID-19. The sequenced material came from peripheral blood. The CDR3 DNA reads TGCAGCGTTGAGCAGGGTGGTGAAAAACTGTTTTTT. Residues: CSVEQGGEKLFF.